This T cell receptor beta chain was obtained from a study of blood T cell repertoires in COVID-19. Trimming removed 9 bases at V and 2 bases at J, with 15 bases between. Germline CDR1 MNHEY, CDR2 SVGAGI. The CDR3 contains 14 residues. Generated by immunoSEQ multiplex PCR, the TCRdb table keeps only in-frame clones and is missing some. The sample records 65,000 or so clones, around 86% being singletons. The chain couples TRBV6-5 to TRBJ2-3, with D tentatively TRBD2 (6 bases). The origin of this receptor is a man aged 50-60 years with active COVID-19. Source material: peripheral blood. The CDR3 DNA sequence: TGTGCCAGTATTGCCGGGGGTACCACAGATACGCAGTATTTT. This codes for CASIAGGTTDTQYF.